The clone carrying this T cell receptor (beta chain) was counted between two and nine times. In the authors' methods: It was from reference gene primer amplification that nucleated cell counts were estimated. Profiled with immunoSEQ multiplex PCR; TCRdb holds only in-frame clones, not every one. V and J calls plus clone size are reproduced from that table; the DNA served to infer D and trimming. The repertoire includes around 250,000 clones, about nine tenths of them detected once, and 4.1% sits in the top ten. Residents of 24 US areas, aged about 18 to 95 years, made up the participants. This sample stems from a study of blood T cell repertoires in COVID-19. Study as a whole: The study drew acute and convalescent COVID-19 samples from the United States, Italy and Spain. T cells, B-cell-depleted T cells, or PBMCs supplied cDNA or gDNA.

Germline trimming cut 5 bases from V and 1 base from J; bases unmatched to any gene: 17. Germline V lookup: CDR1 MDHEN, CDR2 SYDVKM. The CDR3 runs 19 residues. Sample: PBMCs or T cells enriched from blood (not recorded which). This TCR came from a woman aged 30 to 39 with acute COVID-19. The chain is built from TRBV28 and TRBJ2-1; 7 nucleotides match TRBD1. The CDR3 is CASSTIQPGQSVSYNEQFF. The CDR3 DNA reads TGTGCCAGCAGTACTATCCAGCCGGGACAGAGCGTATCCTACAATGAGCAGTTCTTC.